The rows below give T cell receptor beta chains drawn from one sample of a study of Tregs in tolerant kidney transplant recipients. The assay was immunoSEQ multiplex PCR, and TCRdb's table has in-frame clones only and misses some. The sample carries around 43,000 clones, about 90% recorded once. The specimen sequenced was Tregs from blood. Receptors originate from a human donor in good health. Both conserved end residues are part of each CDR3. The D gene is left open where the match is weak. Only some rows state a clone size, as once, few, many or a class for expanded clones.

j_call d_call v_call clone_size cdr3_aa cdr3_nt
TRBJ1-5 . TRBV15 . CATSRDRGRGNQPQHF TGTGCCACCAGCAGAGATAGGGGCAGGGGCAATCAGCCCCAGCATTTT
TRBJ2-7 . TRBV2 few CASSVSGSPYEQYF TGTGCCAGCAGTGTGTCAGGAAGCCCCTACGAGCAGTACTTC
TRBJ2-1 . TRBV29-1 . CSVLAPVLEQFF TGCAGCGTATTAGCCCCCGTCCTTGAGCAGTTCTTC
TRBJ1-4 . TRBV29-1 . CSVPGASEKLFF TGCAGCGTTCCAGGGGCCAGCGAAAAACTGTTTTTT
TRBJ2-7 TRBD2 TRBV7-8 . CASSFPPAGGTYEQYF TGTGCCAGCAGCTTCCCCCCGGCGGGAGGGACCTACGAGCAGTACTTC
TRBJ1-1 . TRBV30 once CAWAWGLGTEAFF TGTGCCTGGGCGTGGGGGCTTGGCACTGAAGCTTTCTTT
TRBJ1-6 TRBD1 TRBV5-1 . CASSFMRQGSYNSPLHF TGCGCCAGCAGCTTTATGCGACAGGGTTCCTATAATTCACCCCTCCACTTT
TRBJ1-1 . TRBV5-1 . CASSLAGGGEAFF TGCGCCAGCAGCTTGGCGGGCGGAGGTGAAGCTTTCTTT
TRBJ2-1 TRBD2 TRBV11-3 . CASSSGTSNEQFF TGTGCCAGCAGCTCCGGGACTAGCAATGAGCAGTTCTTC
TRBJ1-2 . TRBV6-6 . CASSYDSGSYGYTF TGTGCCAGCAGTTACGACTCCGGCAGCTATGGCTACACCTTC
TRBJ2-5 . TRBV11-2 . CASSSTPHTSETQYF TGTGCCAGCAGCTCCACCCCCCACACATCGGAGACCCAGTACTTC
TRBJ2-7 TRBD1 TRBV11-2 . CASSLGTGGSYEQYF TGTGCCAGCAGCTTGGGGACAGGGGGCAGCTACGAGCAGTACTTC
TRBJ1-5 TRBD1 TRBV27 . CASSLGPGTGMRNQPQHF TGTGCCAGCAGTCTAGGTCCCGGGACAGGGATGAGAAATCAGCCCCAGCATTTT
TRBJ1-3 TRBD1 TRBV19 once CATQGASGNTIYF TGTGCCACTCAGGGGGCATCCGGAAACACCATATATTTT
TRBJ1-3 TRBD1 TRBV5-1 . CASSLPVLGTGTNTIYF TGCGCCAGCAGCTTACCGGTGCTCGGGACAGGGACCAACACCATATATTTT
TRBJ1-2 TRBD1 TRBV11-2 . CASSLGTANYGYTF TGTGCCAGCAGCCTCGGGACAGCGAACTATGGCTACACCTTC
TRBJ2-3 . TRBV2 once CASSLLGADTQYF TGTGCCAGCAGCCTATTGGGCGCGGATACGCAGTATTTT
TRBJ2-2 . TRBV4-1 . CASSQDNGGPLGELFF TGCGCCAGCAGCCAAGATAACGGGGGCCCTTTGGGGGAGCTGTTTTTT
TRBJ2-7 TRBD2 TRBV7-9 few CASSSLAGGAPYEQYF TGTGCCAGCAGCTCTTTAGCGGGGGGCGCCCCGTACGAGCAGTACTTC
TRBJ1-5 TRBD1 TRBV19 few CASSIATPIRGRGNQPQHF TGTGCCAGTAGTATAGCGACCCCTATCAGGGGGCGCGGCAATCAGCCCCAGCATTTT
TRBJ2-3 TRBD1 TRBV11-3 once CASSRQGGVDTQYF TGTGCCAGCAGCCGACAGGGTGGAGTAGATACGCAGTATTTT
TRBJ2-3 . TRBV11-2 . CASSLVGGYASTDTQYF TGTGCCAGCAGCTTAGTTGGAGGGTACGCTAGCACAGATACGCAGTATTTT
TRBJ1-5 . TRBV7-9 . CASSLEFGSGKGNQPQHF TGTGCCAGCAGCTTAGAATTTGGGTCCGGCAAGGGCAATCAGCCCCAGCATTTT
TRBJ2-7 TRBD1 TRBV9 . CASSLTGAGNYEQYF TGTGCCAGCAGCTTGACAGGGGCAGGGAACTACGAGCAGTACTTC
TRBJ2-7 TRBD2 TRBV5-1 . CASSLTAGGNYEQYF TGCGCCAGCAGCTTGACAGCGGGGGGGAATTACGAGCAGTACTTC
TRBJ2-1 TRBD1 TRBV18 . CASYPTGAGNEQFF TGTGCCAGCTATCCGACAGGGGCCGGCAATGAGCAGTTCTTC
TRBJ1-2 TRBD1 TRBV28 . CASSLFRQGPYGYTF TGTGCCAGCAGTTTATTCAGACAGGGGCCCTATGGCTACACCTTC
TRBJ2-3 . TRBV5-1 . CASSLLSDTQYF TGCGCCAGCAGCTTGTTATCAGATACGCAGTATTTT
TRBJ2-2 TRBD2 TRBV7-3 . CASSPGLAGRTGELFF TGTGCCAGCAGCCCTGGACTAGCGGGGCGTACCGGGGAGCTGTTTTTT
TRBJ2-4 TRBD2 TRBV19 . CASSILAGAKNIQYF TGTGCCAGTAGTATCTTAGCGGGAGCCAAAAACATTCAGTACTTC
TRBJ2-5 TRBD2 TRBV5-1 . CASSLAGTNQETQYF TGCGCCAGCAGCTTGGCCGGGACTAACCAAGAGACCCAGTACTTC
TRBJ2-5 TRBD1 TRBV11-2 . CASSLSRGLTQYF TGTGCCAGCAGCTTAAGCAGGGGGCTGACCCAGTACTTC